This T cell receptor beta chain was retrieved from a study of cytomegalovirus exposure and HLA in healthy donors. Study as a whole: The Caucasian-associated ancestry cluster held less than 85% of 398 genotyped donors.

The primer mix had 60 Vbeta and 13 Jbeta primers. Assay used: immunoSEQ multiplex PCR; TCRdb lists only in-frame clones, some missing. Among some 150,000 clones listed, roughly 80% were seen once. On this clone: Its antigen is currently unknown.

The germline V gene has CDR1 SGHRS and CDR2 YFSETQ. CDR3 length: 17 residues. V was clipped by 4 bases and J by 8 bases, with 25 bases between them. Notes on the study in general: A later analysis showed that HLA-associated TCR beta chains had undergone more clonal expansion than equally common others.

The receptor was derived from a female donor in good health and CMV-seronegative. The chain recombines TRBV5-1 with TRBJ2-1, with D possibly matching TRBD1 (6 bases). Sequencing used PBMCs. CDR3 sequence: CASSLRTVSRTTDEQFF. For the CDR3, the DNA is TGCGCCAGCAGCCTCCGGACAGTTTCGCGAACCACTGATGAGCAGTTCTTC.